The 29 T cell receptor beta chains presented below share a single source sample, sequenced in a study of CD8 T cells in ankylosing spondylitis. Study-wide results and caveats: Ankylosing spondylitis blood seemed to carry a telltale TCR beta motif made of under ten highly homologous variants.

Via MiXCR, TCRdb re-called the 5' RACE reads, giving one row per CDR3 protein. The table records around 480,000 distinct CDR3 sequences, approximately 17% of them present only once. These receptors have no known antigen. Sequencing was done on a sample of blood, either unsorted or a sorted T cell fraction (not recorded which). The receptors stem from a male donor with ankylosing spondylitis.

This clonotype was detected only a few times. The gene calls are TRBV10-3 and TRBJ2-5; perhaps D is TRBD1 or TRBD2 (5 bases each). CDR3 size: 16 residues. V was cut by 3 bases and J by 4 bases, with 18 bases left in between. CDR1 and CDR2 from the germline V gene are ENHRY and SYGVKD. This CDR3 reads CAISDSDSSARETQYF. The CDR3 DNA sequence: TGTGCCATCAGTGATAGTGACAGTAGCGCGCGAGAGACCCAGTACTTC.

The chain links TRBV6-5 to TRBJ1-5; D unresolved. The CDR3 is 16 residues long. Trimming left V 2 bases short and J 3 bases short, with 14 bases between. Germline assignment: CDR1 MNHEY and CDR2 SVGAGI. The CDR3 DNA is TGTGCCAGCAGTTACGAAGGAGGAGTCTACAATCAGCCCCAGCATTTT. It codes for CASSYEGGVYNQPQHF.

The chain joins TRBV6-1 to TRBJ1-1, with 8 nucleotides matching TRBD1. With V trimmed by 5 bases and J by 4 bases, 9 bases remained unmatched. The CDR3 loop spans 15 amino acids. Germline V lookup: CDR1 MNHNS, CDR2 SASEGT. CDR3 protein: CASSLRTGRGTEAFF. CDR3 bases: TGTGCCAGCAGTCTAAGGACAGGGCGCGGCACTGAAGCTTTCTTT.

The gene calls are TRBV19 and TRBJ1-6; 7 bases are shared with TRBD1. In germline, CDR1 is LNHDA, CDR2 SQIVND (reference sequence). The CDR3 spans 16 residues. Trimming removed 7 bases from V and 0 bases from J; junction bases left unmatched: 6. CDR3 residues: CASTPTGSSYNSPLHF. For the CDR3, the DNA is TGTGCCAGTACCCCGACAGGGAGCTCCTATAATTCACCCCTCCACTTT.

This clonotype was found many times. This chain links TRBV5-1 with TRBJ2-7; no definite D call. Between the trimmed V and J ends, which lost 0 bases and 1 base, there was a span of 8 bases. Germline CDR1 SGHRS, CDR2 YFSETQ. The length of the CDR3 is 14 residues. Here the CDR3 reads CASSLEDPSYEQYF. The CDR3 DNA sequence: TGCGCCAGCAGCTTGGAGGATCCTTCCTACGAGCAGTACTTC. The variable domain in full, completed from reference TRBV5-1 and TRBJ2-7, reads KAGVTQTPRYLIKTRGQQVTLSCSPISGHRSVSWYQQTPGQGLQFLFEYFSETQRNKGNFPGRFSGRQFSNSRSEMNVSTLELGDSALYLCASSLEDPSYEQYFGPGTRLTVT.

Of note for this clonotype: A much larger clone sits a single nucleotide away, making a read error possible. The gene calls are TRBV7-9 and TRBJ2-7, with TRBD2 identical over 7 bases. Germline V gene data show CDR1 as SEHNR and CDR2 as FQNEAQ (reference sequence). The V segment lost 4 bases and the J segment 3 bases; nucleotides outside the gene matches: 3. The length of the CDR3 is 13 residues. This chain's CDR3 is CASSSRDYYEQYF. The CDR3 DNA reads as TGTGCCAGCAGCTCCCGGGACTACTACGAGCAGTACTTC.

The rearrangement links TRBV12-3 or TRBV12-4 to TRBJ2-5; D possibly corresponds to TRBD2 (7 bases). V was pared by 5 bases and J by 6 bases, with 16 bases between. This CDR3 is 14 amino acids long. The CDR3 DNA sequence: TGTGCCAGCAGTCTCCGGGGGGCCCCGCAGACCCAGTACTTC. Its translation: CASSLRGAPQTQYF.

This clonotype was seen a few times. The V and J genes are TRBV7-9 and TRBJ1-1; D might be TRBD1 (5 bases). Germline-derived CDR1 and CDR2 are SEHNR and FQNEAQ (reference sequence). V was trimmed by 1 base and J by 3 bases, leaving 15 bases between them. This CDR3 has 16 residues. This CDR3 is CASSLDPGRVYTEAFF. CDR3 nucleotides: TGTGCCAGCAGCTTAGACCCAGGCAGGGTCTACACTGAAGCTTTCTTT.

The chain has TRBV7-9 and TRBJ1-3; D remains ambiguous. The CDR3 contains 14 residues. Trimming removed 3 bases from V and 0 bases from J, with 6 bases in between. Germline V gene data show CDR1 as SEHNR and CDR2 as FQNEAQ (reference sequence). CDR3 DNA sequence: TGTGCCAGCAGCTTTTCGATCTCTGGAAACACCATATATTTT. This sequence encodes CASSFSISGNTIYF.

The chain employs TRBV5-1 and TRBJ2-3; TRBD2 might be the D (6 bases). Germline CDR1 is SGHRS and CDR2 is YFSETQ. V lost 3 bases to trimming and J lost 6 bases, with 17 bases between them. This CDR3 has 15 residues. CDR3 loop: CASSSLAAQRDTQYF. CDR3 DNA sequence: TGCGCCAGCAGCTCCTTAGCGGCCCAACGGGATACGCAGTATTTT.

A few counts support this clonotype. The chain couples TRBV7-2 to TRBJ2-7, with TRBD1 matching over 7 bases. The length of the CDR3 is 14 residues. V was pared by 2 bases and J by 6 bases, with 7 bases of the junction left unmatched. Germline V gene sequence: CDR1 SGHTA, CDR2 FQGNSA. CDR3 DNA: TGTGCCAGCAGCTTACTGACAGGGAGTAGCGAGCAGTACTTC. As protein: CASSLLTGSSEQYF.

This clonotype was observed a handful of times. This chain connects TRBV7-2 to TRBJ2-5; no clear D gene. Germline V gene data show CDR1 as SGHTA and CDR2 as FQGNSA. V was cut by 4 bases and J by 4 bases, with 7 bases left in between. The CDR3 runs 12 residues. CDR3 region: CASSSYLETQYF. The CDR3, as DNA: TGTGCCAGCAGCTCTTACTTAGAGACCCAGTACTTC.

The CDR3 DNA reads TGTGCCAGCAGCTTACTGACAGGCTACGAGCAGTACTTC. Protein sequence: CASSLLTGYEQYF. The rearrangement links TRBV7-9 to TRBJ2-7; tentatively, D is TRBD1 (6 bases). V lost 2 bases and J lost 3, with 8 bases in between. The CDR3 is made up of 13 amino acids. CDR1 SEHNR and CDR2 FQNEAQ come from the germline V gene (reference sequence).

This clonotype was recorded at least ten times. The rearrangement joins TRBV2 to TRBJ2-5, with 12 bases lining up with TRBD2. The CDR3 totals 17 residues. V dropped 4 bases and J dropped 4; count of bases not matched to a gene: 10. Germline CDR1 and CDR2: SNHLY and FYNNEI. CDR3 protein: CASSVQGLAGSGETQYF. The CDR3 DNA sequence: TGTGCCAGCAGTGTTCAAGGACTAGCGGGGTCCGGAGAGACCCAGTACTTC.

This CDR3 reads CASSTDTVGELFF. CDR3 coding DNA: TGTGCCAGCTCAACGGACACGGTCGGGGAGCTGTTTTTT. The V gene is TRBV18, the J gene TRBJ2-2, with a tentative D call TRBD1 (5 bases). The CDR3 covers 13 residues. Looked up from germline, CDR1 is KGHSH and CDR2 is LQKENI. With 5 bases removed from V and 7 bases from J, the gap between germline ends came to 11 bases.

The chain uses TRBV5-1 and TRBJ2-3, with 16 bases identical to TRBD2. Germline CDR1 and CDR2: SGHRS and YFSETQ. With V trimmed by 4 bases and J by 4 bases, 9 bases remained unmatched. The CDR3 spans 18 residues. The CDR3 is CASSLPGTSGGAADTQYF. The CDR3 DNA reads as TGCGCCAGCAGCCTCCCCGGGACTAGCGGGGGGGCCGCAGATACGCAGTATTTT.

This chain links TRBV12-3 or TRBV12-4 with TRBJ2-3; D is uncertain. The V end lost 3 bases, the J end lost 2 bases, and 9 bases lay between the germline ends. The CDR3 spans 14 residues. The CDR3 bases are TGTGCCAGCAGTTTGAGAGGATACACAGATACGCAGTATTTT. This sequence encodes CASSLRGYTDTQYF.

The J gene is TRBJ2-3, the V gene TRBV29-1; D gene ambiguous. Germline V CDR1 and CDR2: SQVTM, ANQGSEA. The CDR3 contains 12 residues. V was clipped by 7 bases and J by 1 base, with 9 bases between them. This chain's CDR3 is CSADGGTDTQYF. DNA of the CDR3: TGCAGCGCCGACGGAGGCACAGATACGCAGTATTTT.

This clonotype was recorded a few times. V gene TRBV6-1 combines with J gene TRBJ1-5; D is perhaps TRBD1 (5 bases). The CDR3 has 14 amino acids. CDR1 is MNHNS, CDR2 SASEGT, per germline. V lost 3 bases, J lost 6 bases, and 12 bases lay in between. In DNA form, the CDR3 reads TGTGCCAGCAGTGATCGGGGAGGGACTCAGCCCCAGCATTTT. Translated, it gives CASSDRGGTQPQHF.

This chain uses TRBV11-2 with TRBJ1-5, with 7 bases fitting TRBD1. CDR3 size: 18 residues. Germline CDR1 and CDR2: SGHAT and FQNNGV. The V segment lost 3 bases and the J segment 0 bases; nucleotides outside the gene matches: 11. CDR3 nucleotide sequence: TGTGCCAGCAGCTTGGGCCTCTACAGGGGAAATAGCAATCAGCCCCAGCATTTT. Translated: CASSLGLYRGNSNQPQHF.

This clonotype was counted a few times. The CDR3: CASSRFLRRGLARTNEQFF. The CDR3 DNA reads TGTGCCAGCAGCCGATTCTTAAGGAGGGGACTAGCGCGGACCAATGAGCAGTTCTTC. V is TRBV4-2 and J is TRBJ2-1; 10 bases fit TRBD2. Germline trimming cut 4 bases from V and 6 bases from J; bases unmatched to any gene: 18. The CDR3 consists of 19 residues. The germline CDR1 and CDR2 sequences are LGHNA and YNFKEQ.

In its sample, this clonotype was seen a few times. The rearrangement joins TRBV24-1 to TRBJ2-2; D remains ambiguous. Trimming stripped 0 bases from V and 5 bases from J, with 15 bases between. CDR1 KGHDR and CDR2 SFDVKD come from the germline V gene. The CDR3 runs 17 residues. The CDR3 here is CATSDLSGDVGTGELFF. The CDR3 region has the DNA TGTGCCACCAGTGATTTGTCTGGCGATGTGGGTACCGGGGAGCTGTTTTTT.

This clonotype was found a few times. This chain uses TRBV5-6 with TRBJ2-1, with D maybe TRBD2 (6 bases). Germline CDR1 and CDR2: SGHDT and YYEEEE. There are 12 residues in the CDR3. V was pared by 2 bases and J by 10 bases, with 10 bases between. CDR3 amino acids: CASSFSSAEQFF. The DNA of the CDR3 is TGTGCCAGCAGCTTCTCTAGCGCGGAGCAGTTCTTC.

The chain joins TRBV4-2 to TRBJ2-5; a weak D match, TRBD1 (5 bases). The germline CDR1 and CDR2 sequences are LGHNA and YNFKEQ. The V end was cut by 0 bases, the J end by 9 bases, with 14 bases between. The CDR3 has 14 residues. The CDR3 coding sequence is TGTGCCAGCAGCCAAGAACTCCGGAACAGGCCCCAGTACTTC. This codes for CASSQELRNRPQYF.

This clonotype was recorded many times. This chain uses TRBV12-3 or TRBV12-4 with TRBJ1-1; perhaps TRBD1 as D (6 bases). The CDR3 totals 12 residues. Trimming took 6 bases from V and 7 from J, leaving 12 bases between them. This CDR3 is CASSPDSREAFF. CDR3 bases: TGTGCCAGCAGCCCGGACAGCCGTGAAGCTTTCTTT.

This chain connects TRBV7-3 to TRBJ2-1; TRBD2 matches at 8 bases. The CDR3 spans 18 residues. J was trimmed by 0 bases and V by 3 bases; bases with no gene match: 10. Germline CDR1 and CDR2: SGHTA and FQGTGA. CDR3 sequence: CASSFRTSLLSSYNEQFF. The CDR3, as DNA: TGTGCCAGCAGCTTCCGGACTAGCCTGTTGAGCTCCTACAATGAGCAGTTCTTC.

In this sample, this clonotype turned up a few times. This chain links TRBV12-3 or TRBV12-4 with TRBJ1-6; D remains unclear. This CDR3 region has 13 residues. The V gene lost 1 base and the J gene lost 11 bases, with 9 bases spanning the gap. The CDR3 DNA reads TGTGCCAGCAGTTTAGGAGGTCGGCCACCCCTCCACTTT. This translates into CASSLGGRPPLHF.

J is TRBJ1-3 and V is TRBV18; TRBD1 might be the D (5 bases). Germline-derived CDR1 and CDR2 are KGHSH and LQKENI. This CDR3 region has 14 residues. V was clipped by 2 bases and J by 3 bases, with 8 bases between them. CDR3 in amino acids: CASSPRGDGNTIYF. In nucleotides, the CDR3 is TGTGCCAGCTCACCAAGAGGGGATGGAAACACCATATATTTT.

The chain links TRBV6-1 to TRBJ1-1; tentatively, D is TRBD1 (5 bases). Germline V lookup: CDR1 MNHNS, CDR2 SASEGT. V was pared by 10 bases and J by 5 bases, with 20 bases between. The CDR3 extends over 14 amino acids. CDR3 protein: CATKRGAGPTEAFF. CDR3 DNA: TGTGCCACAAAGAGGGGCGCGGGCCCAACTGAAGCTTTCTTT.